This TCR beta chain was recovered during a study of OX40 agonist ivuxolimab in advanced cancers. As for the study more broadly: The costimulatory receptor OX40 (CD134) was targeted by ivuxolimab, a fully human IgG2 agonistic monoclonal antibody. Intravenous ivuxolimab was administered to patients every 2 weeks at six dose levels: 0.01, 0.1, 0.3, 1.5, 3 and 10 mg/kg. The paper covers the monotherapy dose-escalation part of the phase I ivuxolimab trial, which included N ≈ 54 patients. Prior anti-PD-1, anti-PD-L1 or anti-CTLA-4 therapy was permitted, and 40% of dose-escalation patients had received checkpoint inhibitors. Peripheral TCRbeta sequencing aimed to test whether ivuxolimab altered TCR sequence diversity and caused clonal T-cell expansion. In the dose-escalation cohort, roughly 80% of patients were male, and the mean age was about 55 years, with a range of 23 to 79. Of the approximately 54 patients in dose escalation, 19 had hepatocellular carcinoma, about 15 had melanoma, 9 had renal cell carcinoma and 9 had head and neck cancer. Partial responses occurred in three dose-escalation patients: two with cutaneous melanoma and one with hepatocellular carcinoma. The full study reports these points: Low levels of normalized T-cell clonal expansion were also seen in some nonresponding patients. At doses of 0.1 to 3.0 mg/kg, clonal expansion of both CD4+ and CD8+ blood T cells was observed from baseline to week 6. After ivuxolimab, more expanded clones were found on average in CD8+ T cells than in CD4+ T cells. In the 0.1-3.0 mg/kg groups, partial responders had among the lowest normalized peripheral clonal expansion, particularly in CD8+ T cells. Which antigens the clonally expanded peripheral T cells were specific for was not determined.

The germline V gene supplies CDR1 SQVTM and CDR2 ANQGSEA. Deletion took 2 bases off V and 8 bases off J, with a span of 9 bases between the germline ends. Including cysteine and phenylalanine, the CDR3 has 12 amino acids. Only the CDR3 DNA is retained, 36 bases long and in frame from the first base. Comment on this clone: The antigen this receptor binds is unknown. No clone much larger than this one lies a single base away; base qualities are absent.

Genomic DNA was isolated from the sorted cells so that the TCRbeta CDR3 region could be sequenced. The immunoSEQ Assay was used to sequence the TCRbeta CDR3 regions. The table was pulled from immuneACCESS by TCRdb, which kept in-frame rearrangements only. Such tables lose some clones; where checked, under half of the loss comes from unresolved V genes, and the rest has no known cause. This sample is represented by more than 45,000 clones; approximately 84% of them were singletons. The ten top clones hold more than 0.95% of the sample. Patients with autoimmune disease history or receiving systemic immunosuppression were excluded from the trial. Peripheral blood for TCR sequencing was drawn from every dose cohort at baseline, at cycle 4 day 1 and at cycle 7 day 1. The samples were drawn from a first-in-human, open-label, multicenter phase I dose-escalation trial of ivuxolimab. Adults with locally advanced or metastatic head and neck squamous cell, hepatocellular, melanoma or renal cell carcinoma were enrolled in the trial. Before TCR sequencing, CD4+ and CD8+ T cells were separately sorted from peripheral blood.

This sequence uses TRBV29-1 and TRBJ2-2, with TRBD2 tentatively as D gene (6 bases match). This specimen was CD4+ or CD8+ T cells sorted from blood, taken in a trial of the OX40 agonist ivuxolimab. The receptor's source is an adult with an advanced solid tumor such as melanoma, head and neck, liver or kidney cancer. The sequenced DNA is TGCAGCGTTGAAACGGGGGTGGGGGAGCTGTTTTTT. Translated, this is CSVETGVGELFF.